The present entry profiles one T cell receptor (beta chain) with its context. The antigen is undetermined. This sample stems from a study of post-analysis software for immune sequencing data. Study overall: Recorded disease courses covered relapsing-remitting, secondary progressive and progressive-relapsing multiple sclerosis. Some patients had no subtype annotation. Study-wide points: Five or six TRBV segments, TRBV5-6, TRBV5-1 and TRBV20-1 among them, were found more frequent in patients than controls. Controls had significantly higher normalized Chao1 diversity than multiple sclerosis patients. F measure clustering grouped samples strongly by preparation batch.

Every TCR beta cDNA library bore unique molecular identifiers. Each batch of about 0.95 to 11 million T cells produced 450,000 to 500,000 cDNA molecules. TCRdb reprocessed the PCR reads via MiXCR and lists one record per CDR3 protein. The table shows about 810,000 distinct CDR3 sequences, with about 53% occurring only once. With 4 bases clipped from V and 1 base from J, the junction kept 8 bases outside the gene matches. Germline V gene sequence: CDR1 ENHRY, CDR2 SYGVKD. The CDR3 runs 18 residues. The chain couples TRBV10-3 to TRBJ2-6; 9 nucleotides match TRBD1. What was sequenced was blood. The TCR comes from a girl aged 10-17 years with multiple sclerosis. CDR3 region: CAISAAGTGISGANVLTF. CDR3 in DNA: TGTGCCATCAGTGCCGCCGGGACAGGGATTTCTGGGGCCAACGTCCTGACTTTC.